This record concerns one T cell receptor (beta chain) sequence. Its antigen is still unknown. No base-level quality is on record; no much larger clone is a single base apart. Including the terminal cysteine and phenylalanine, the CDR3 comprises 14 residues. Only the CDR3 DNA is retained, 42 bases long and in frame from the first base. The germline V gene encodes CDR1 SGHAT and CDR2 FQNNGV. V is clipped by 2 bases and J by 3 bases, and the sequence between their germline boundaries is 8 bases long. From each donor, a single peripheral blood sample of 90 to 150 mL on average was drawn into heparinised tubes. Using a panel that included CD45RO, CCR7, CD25, CD127, CD95 and CD27, naive, central memory, regulatory and stem cell-like memory CD4+ T cells were sorted on a BD FACSAria II. Purity was above 98% for every sorted population. PBMCs were isolated immediately by Lymphoprep density gradient centrifugation and stained directly without culture. So that batch effects would be minimized, each experiment stained and sorted samples in pairs, pairing one healthy donor with one patient.

The data stem from a study of beta chain features in type 1 diabetes listed by TCRdb under 2018. Regarding the complete study: Mean age, gender distribution, total cell number and subset yield were not different between patients and healthy donors. A total of approximately 99,000,000 sorted cells were examined across all samples, and RNA yield correlated strongly with the number of cells per subset. In the study, recently diagnosed type 1 diabetes patients and matched healthy donors were compared on the TCRB repertoires of their sorted circulating CD4+ T cell subsets. Regulatory and stem cell-like memory subsets were obtained from only 8 patients and about eight healthy donors, while naive and central memory subsets were obtained from all 28 donors. Overall study results and their limits: Fewer insertions and more nucleotide deletions at VDJ recombination sites were observed in patients with type 1 diabetes, implying thymic rearrangement abnormalities. Because cDNA rather than genomic DNA was sequenced, highly expressing activated cells could have been over-represented, although no difference in activation and CD3 levels was found between groups. Because the HLA sub-analyses included only small numbers of individuals, any influence of HLA type on TCRB rearrangement was left unresolved. In all four CD4+ subsets, TCRB CDR3 length was moderately but significantly shorter in type 1 diabetes patients. Naive, central memory and regulatory TCRB repertoires appeared more similar among patients than among healthy donors. Shorter templates might be favored by PCR, yet because patient and control samples were amplified and corrected together, any such skew would affect both groups equally.

The entire amount of isolated RNA was reverse transcribed using the High Capacity cDNA Reverse Transcription Kit, so the sequenced TCRB transcripts were expressed ones. Deep immunoSEQ sequencing was performed on naive, central memory and regulatory T cell samples, with an average of about 3.57 million total reads per sample. After sorted cells were lysed in RLT buffer, RNA was extracted with DNase-treated RNeasy Micro or Mini kits, with the choice depending on cell number. Each cell subset was processed on its own to prevent cross-contamination, while patient and healthy donor samples were processed together. Using the immunoSEQ multiplex PCR, TCRB sequences were amplified from cDNA into 87-bp fragments spanning the CDR3 region. Sequencing of the amplicons was done on the Illumina HiSeq platform. The source study handled its data this way. Synthetic template baselines were used to correct PCR bias computationally, reads within Hamming distance 2 were collapsed together, and singletons that could not be merged were discarded. Reads were aligned against IMGT so that V, D and J genes, CDR3 length and insertions or deletions at six rearrangement sites could be assigned. Clonotype counts were normalized to sorted cell number within each subset before computing true diversity and Gini coefficients with the tcR R package. The overlap coefficient, calculated on TCRB nucleotide sequences, was used to measure repertoire sharing. Out-of-frame TCRB sequences from naive cells were analyzed as a proxy for the pre-selection repertoire. This is the immuneACCESS table as TCRdb keeps it, with only in-frame sequences that have V and J called. A part of the clones is gone; compared with another copy, unresolved V genes explain less than half, and the rest is unexplained. The D gene and trimming were derived from the DNA, and the V and J assignments and clone size from that table. The sample table shows about 930,000 clones, and under 20% are seen once. The ten most abundant clones make up about 0.02% of the sample.

The V and J genes are TRBV11-2 and TRBJ2-1, with no reliable assignment of the D segment. The origin of this receptor is a woman in her late teens or twenties in good health. Material: naive CD4+ T cells from blood. The sample's cell subset or site label, in plain terms: true naive CD4+ T cells. This receptor carries the CDR3 CASSLSGLYNEQFF. The DNA reads TGTGCCAGCAGCTTAAGTGGTCTCTACAATGAGCAGTTCTTC. Here the CDR3 is joined to the reference TRBV11-2 and TRBJ2-1 genes, and the full variable domain is: EAGVAQSPRYKIIEKRQSVAFWCNPISGHATLYWYQQILGQGPKLLIQFQNNGVVDDSQLPKDRFSAERLKGVDSTLKIQPAKLEDSAVYLCASSLSGLYNEQFFGPGTRLTVL.